What follows are 5 T cell receptor beta chains derived from one specimen sequenced in a study of OX40 agonist ivuxolimab in advanced cancers. Repertoires were generated with immunoSEQ multiplex PCR, while TCRdb's copy carries only in-frame clones and drops some. The sample includes about 21,000 clones, 80% to 90% of them seen just once. The sequencing used CD4+ or CD8+ T cells sorted from blood, collected in a trial of the OX40 agonist ivuxolimab. The receptors come from an adult with an advanced solid tumor such as melanoma, head and neck, liver or kidney cancer.

This sequence joins TRBV4-1 and TRBJ2-7, with D perhaps TRBD1 or TRBD2 (7 bases each). Trimming cost V 4 bases and J 6 bases, with 22 bases left between them. CDR1 is MGHRA and CDR2 is YSYEKL in the germline V gene. CDR3 length equals 16 residues. The CDR3 loop is CASSLLFTGEGFEQYF. CDR3 coding DNA: TGCGCCAGCAGCCTCTTATTTACAGGGGAGGGCTTCGAGCAGTACTTC.

The chain recombines TRBV27 with TRBJ2-7, with D perhaps matching TRBD2 (6 bases). The germline V and J ends were trimmed by 6 bases and 0 bases, with 12 bases remaining between them. This CDR3 comprises 14 residues. Germline CDR1 reads MNHEY; CDR2 reads SMNVEV (reference sequence). The CDR3, as DNA: TGTGCCAGCAGCTTTAGCGGATACTCCTACGAGCAGTACTTC. It encodes CASSFSGYSYEQYF.

The CDR3 region is CASSLSGFYGYTF. The CDR3 nucleotides read TGTGCCAGCAGTTTATCAGGCTTCTATGGCTACACCTTC. V usage is TRBV27 and J usage is TRBJ1-2; D gene ambiguous. This CDR3 is built from 13 residues. Germline V lookup: CDR1 MNHEY, CDR2 SMNVEV (reference sequence). Deletions cut 0 bases from V and 4 bases from J, with 6 bases between.

Written as DNA, the CDR3 is TGTGCCAGCAGTGTACGGTACGAGCAGTACTTC. It specifies CASSVRYEQYF. The V and J genes are TRBV6-1 and TRBJ2-7; D is uncertain. This CDR3 has 11 residues. V was clipped by 4 bases and J by 4 bases, with 5 bases between them. The germline V gene has CDR1 MNHNS and CDR2 SASEGT.

J is TRBJ1-5 and V is TRBV4-2; D might be TRBD1 (5 bases). The V end lost 0 bases, the J end lost 1 base, and 10 bases lay between the germline ends. CDR1 and CDR2 from the germline V gene are LGHNA and YNFKEQ. This CDR3 comprises 16 residues. CDR3 region: CASSQDRAGSNQPQHF. CDR3 nucleotides: TGTGCCAGCAGCCAAGACAGGGCTGGAAGCAATCAGCCCCAGCATTTT.